This T cell receptor beta chain was retrieved from a study of CXCR3-negative and CXCR3-positive naive CD8 T cells. General observations from the study: Between one naive subset and the other, surface CD5 was comparable, and TCR strength was inferred from TRB CDR3 properties. For memory CD8+ cells diversity was much lower, but both naive subsets had comparably high diversity. The TRB CDR3s that CXCR3-positive naive cells carried were more hydrophobic than those of CXCR3-negative naive cells.

CDR3 length: 13 amino acids. The germline V gene has CDR1 SEHNR and CDR2 FQNEAQ (reference sequence). As to this clonotype: Its antigen is still unknown.

Libraries of TRB cDNA were made by 5' RACE and carried UMIs. TCRdb reworked the 5' RACE reads into one entry per CDR3 protein, no DNA. The record lists 43,000 or so distinct CDR3 sequences, of which the ten most abundant hold about 1.6%. The V and J genes are TRBV7-9 and TRBJ2-5. The sequenced sample was naive CXCR3- CD8+ T cells from blood. As to subset: CD45RO-CCR7+CD27+CD95- naive CD8+ T cells lacking CXCR3 (TNR3-). This clonotype was obtained from a human donor in good health. Some clones in this sample may be carry-over from other donors' samples. This CDR3 is CASRLRYQETQYF.